The rows below give T cell receptor beta chains drawn from one sample of a study of blood T cell repertoires in COVID-19. Some clones are missing from TCRdb's copy, which holds only in-frame ones; the method was immunoSEQ multiplex PCR. This table has about 270,000 clones, about 82% appearing once. Sequencing input: peripheral blood. These receptors were collected from a woman aged 80 or over with COVID-19, enrolled during active disease. Each CDR3 is given with its conserved first and last residue. A D gene is named only where the DNA matches it firmly. The size entry is marked missing in some rows and otherwise reads once, few, many or a size class.

d_gene: NA
len: 14
j_gene: TRBJ1-2
abundance: NA
v_gene: TRBV28
CDR3nt: TGTGCCAGCAGTATAACAGGGAAAGGCTATGGCTACACCTTC
CDR3aa: CASSITGKGYGYTF

d_gene: NA
len: 15
j_gene: TRBJ2-5
abundance: NA
v_gene: TRBV7-9
CDR3nt: TGTGCCAGCAGCTTAGAAACCGGGACTTCTAAGACCCAGTACTTC
CDR3aa: CASSLETGTSKTQYF

d_gene: TRBD1
len: 15
j_gene: TRBJ1-1
abundance: few
v_gene: TRBV29-1
CDR3nt: TGCAGCGTCTTGGGACAGGGGGCGGTGAACACTGAAGCTTTCTTT
CDR3aa: CSVLGQGAVNTEAFF

d_gene: NA
len: 14
j_gene: TRBJ1-1
abundance: NA
v_gene: TRBV7-6
CDR3nt: TGTGCCAGCAGCTCTACACAGGTTCACACTGAAGCTTTCTTT
CDR3aa: CASSSTQVHTEAFF

d_gene: NA
len: 13
j_gene: TRBJ1-5
abundance: NA
v_gene: TRBV28
CDR3nt: TGTGCCAGCAGCTCTGACAGATACCAGCCCCAGCATTTT
CDR3aa: CASSSDRYQPQHF

d_gene: NA
len: 15
j_gene: TRBJ1-6
abundance: NA
v_gene: TRBV7-2
CDR3nt: TGTGCCAGCAGCTTAGCTACCAGGGGCCTTTCACCCCTCCACTTT
CDR3aa: CASSLATRGLSPLHF

d_gene: TRBD2
len: 15
j_gene: TRBJ2-5
abundance: few
v_gene: TRBV9
CDR3nt: TGTGCCAGCAGCCCCCGTGGAGCGGGGGGAGAGACCCAGTACTTC
CDR3aa: CASSPRGAGGETQYF

d_gene: TRBD1
len: 16
j_gene: TRBJ1-4
abundance: NA
v_gene: TRBV7-2
CDR3nt: TGTGCCAGCAGCTTAACCGGACAGGGGGTGGATGAAAAACTGTTTTTT
CDR3aa: CASSLTGQGVDEKLFF

d_gene: NA
len: 12
j_gene: TRBJ2-1
abundance: once
v_gene: TRBV5-1
CDR3nt: TGCGCCAGCAGCTTACCAGGGGGGGAGCAGTTCTTC
CDR3aa: CASSLPGGEQFF

d_gene: NA
len: 11
j_gene: TRBJ2-7
abundance: once
v_gene: TRBV30
CDR3nt: TGTGCCTGGAGTGACACCTACGAGCAGTACTTC
CDR3aa: CAWSDTYEQYF

d_gene: NA
len: 14
j_gene: TRBJ1-1
abundance: NA
v_gene: TRBV29-1
CDR3nt: TGCAGCGTTGACCCTCTGGGACAATACACTGAAGCTTTCTTT
CDR3aa: CSVDPLGQYTEAFF

d_gene: TRBD2
len: 17
j_gene: TRBJ2-1
abundance: NA
v_gene: TRBV3-1/TRBV3-2
CDR3nt: TGTGCCAGCAGCCAGTCCCTAGCGGGGGGTGCCCTTAATGAGCAGTTCTTC
CDR3aa: CASSQSLAGGALNEQFF

d_gene: TRBD2
len: 12
j_gene: TRBJ2-1
abundance: NA
v_gene: TRBV27
CDR3nt: TGTGCCACGCGGGGGTCGGGCAATGAGCAGTTCTTC
CDR3aa: CATRGSGNEQFF

d_gene: NA
len: 14
j_gene: TRBJ1-1
abundance: NA
v_gene: TRBV18
CDR3nt: TGTGCCAGCTCACTTCAGGGGTTGAACACTGAAGCTTTCTTT
CDR3aa: CASSLQGLNTEAFF

d_gene: TRBD1
len: 14
j_gene: TRBJ2-2
abundance: NA
v_gene: TRBV19
CDR3nt: TGTGCCAGTATGGGGACAGCGAACACCGGGGAGCTGTTTTTT
CDR3aa: CASMGTANTGELFF